The 2 T cell receptor beta chains below were found in one sample sequenced in a study of T cells in Graves' hyperthyroidism and ophthalmopathy. Researchers took RNA transcripts and amplified the TCR beta CDR3 regions from them. In the first-round RT-PCR of the TCR CDR3, the HTBI primer set was used. In TCRdb, the multiplex PCR reads were re-called with MiXCR into one record per CDR3 protein. The repertoire holds some 560,000 distinct CDR3 sequences, with around 13% as singletons. The sequenced sample consisted of blood. Receptors were obtained from a woman aged 40 to 50 with Graves' hyperthyroidism.

The sample holds a few counts of this clonotype. The rearrangement uses TRBV14 and TRBJ1-3; no clear D. Germline CDR1 reads SGHDN; CDR2 reads FVKESK. CDR3 length equals 15 residues. Trimming pared 0 bases from V and 0 bases from J, leaving 6 bases between. CDR3 in amino acids: CASSQEASSGNTIYF. The CDR3 DNA sequence: TGTGCCAGCAGCCAAGAGGCTAGCTCTGGAAACACCATATATTTT.

This clonotype was found many times. V and J are TRBV5-1 and TRBJ2-1, with TRBD2 identical over 12 bases. V lost 6 bases to trimming and J lost 1 base; unmatched junction nucleotides: 2. The CDR3 runs to 15 residues. Germline assignment: CDR1 SGHRS and CDR2 YFSETQ. CDR3 in DNA: TGCGCCAGCACTCTAGCGGGAGGGTCCTACAATGAGCAGTTCTTC. As protein: CASTLAGGSYNEQFF.